Reported below is one T cell receptor (beta chain). Its cognate antigen is unknown. The sample comes from a study of shared clonotypes between healthy human individuals. The wider study: Donors consisted of a couple of women and a few men between 18 and 49.

J gave up 6 bases and V 6 bases, and 7 bases lay outside the gene matches. The CDR3 is 14 residues long. In germline, CDR1 is MRHNA, CDR2 SNTAGT. Study-level results: In general, naive subsets displayed greater estimated richness than memory subsets did.

Method: immunoSEQ multiplex PCR; TCRdb's copy keeps in-frame clones and lacks some. The sample consists of roughly 500,000 clones, 95% to 96% of them appearing once. There were only Caucasian adults among the donors, and all lived in Nashville, Tennessee. The source of this sequence is a woman in her twenties or thirties in good health. Input material: naive CD4+ T cells sorted from blood. Described subset: CD45RA+ positively selected. The chain uses TRBV6-4 and TRBJ1-2; 10 positions match TRBD1. This CDR3 is CASSPGGTGDGYTF. DNA of the CDR3: TGTGCCAGCAGCCCCGGGGGGACAGGGGATGGCTACACCTTC.